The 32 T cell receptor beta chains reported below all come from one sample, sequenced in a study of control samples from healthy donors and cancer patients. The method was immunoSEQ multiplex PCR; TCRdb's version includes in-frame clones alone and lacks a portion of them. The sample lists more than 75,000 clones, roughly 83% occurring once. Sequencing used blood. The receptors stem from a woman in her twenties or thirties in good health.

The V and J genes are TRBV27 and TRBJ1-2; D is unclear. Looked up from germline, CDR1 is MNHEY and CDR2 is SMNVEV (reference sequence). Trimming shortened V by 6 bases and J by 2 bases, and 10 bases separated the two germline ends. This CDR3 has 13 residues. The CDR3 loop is CASSVRGNYGYTF. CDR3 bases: TGTGCCAGCAGCGTACGAGGGAACTATGGCTACACCTTC.

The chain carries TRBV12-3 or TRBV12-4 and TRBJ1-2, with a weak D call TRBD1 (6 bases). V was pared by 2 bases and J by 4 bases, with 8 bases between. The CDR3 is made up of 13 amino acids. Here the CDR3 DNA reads TGTGCCAGCAGTTTATCAGGGGTCTATGGCTACACCTTC. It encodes CASSLSGVYGYTF.

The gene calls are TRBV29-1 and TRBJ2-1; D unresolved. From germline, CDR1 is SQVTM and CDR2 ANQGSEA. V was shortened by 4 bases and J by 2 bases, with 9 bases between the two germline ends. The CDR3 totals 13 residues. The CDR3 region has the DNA TGCAGCGTTGTCCCCCTCACCTACAATGAGCAGTTCTTC. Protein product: CSVVPLTYNEQFF.

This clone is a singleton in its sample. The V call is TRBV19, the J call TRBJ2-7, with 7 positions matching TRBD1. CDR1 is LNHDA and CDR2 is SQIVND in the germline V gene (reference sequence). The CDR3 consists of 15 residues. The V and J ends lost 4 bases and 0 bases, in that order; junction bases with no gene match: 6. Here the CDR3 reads CASSTRDSFSYEQYF. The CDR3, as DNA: TGTGCCAGTAGTACCCGGGACAGCTTCTCCTACGAGCAGTACTTC.

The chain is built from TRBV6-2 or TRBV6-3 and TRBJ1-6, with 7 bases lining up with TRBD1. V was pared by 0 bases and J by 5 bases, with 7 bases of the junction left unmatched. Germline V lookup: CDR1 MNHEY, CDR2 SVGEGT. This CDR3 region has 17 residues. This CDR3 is CASSYSTGNLNNSPLHF. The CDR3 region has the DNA TGTGCCAGCAGTTACTCGACAGGGAACCTCAATAATTCACCCCTCCACTTT.

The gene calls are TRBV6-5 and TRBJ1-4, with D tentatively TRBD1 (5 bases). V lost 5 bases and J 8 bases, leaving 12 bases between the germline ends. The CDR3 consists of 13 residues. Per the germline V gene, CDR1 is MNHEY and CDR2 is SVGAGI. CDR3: CASSTQRGEKLFF. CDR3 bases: TGTGCCAGCAGTACCCAAAGGGGAGAAAAACTGTTTTTT.

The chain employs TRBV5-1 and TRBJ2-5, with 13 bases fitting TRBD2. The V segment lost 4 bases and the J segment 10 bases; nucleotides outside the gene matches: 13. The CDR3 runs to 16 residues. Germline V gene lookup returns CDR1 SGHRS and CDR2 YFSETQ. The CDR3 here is CASSPGTSGAQMGQYF. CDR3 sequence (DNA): TGCGCCAGCAGCCCCGGGACTAGCGGGGCACAAATGGGCCAGTACTTC.

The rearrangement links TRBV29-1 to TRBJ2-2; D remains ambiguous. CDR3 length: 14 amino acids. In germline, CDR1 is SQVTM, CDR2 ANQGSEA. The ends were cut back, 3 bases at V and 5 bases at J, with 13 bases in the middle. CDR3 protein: CSVEGRVGTGELFF. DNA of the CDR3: TGCAGCGTTGAGGGTCGAGTAGGGACCGGGGAGCTGTTTTTT.

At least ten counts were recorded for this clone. Written as DNA, the CDR3 is TGTGCCAGCAGCGTAGGTTTGGGGCAGTACGAGCAGTACTTC. It specifies CASSVGLGQYEQYF. This chain uses TRBV9 with TRBJ2-7; weak D call: TRBD1 (5 bases). Deletions cut 0 bases from V and 4 bases from J, with 11 bases between. Germline values: CDR1 SGDLS, CDR2 YYNGEE. This CDR3 is 14 amino acids long. Variable domain in full (rest from reference TRBV9 and TRBJ2-7): DSGVTQTPKHLITATGQRVTLRCSPRSGDLSVYWYQQSLDQGLQFLIQYYNGEERAKGNILERFSAQQFPDLHSELNLSSLELGDSALYFCASSVGLGQYEQYFGPGTRLTVT.

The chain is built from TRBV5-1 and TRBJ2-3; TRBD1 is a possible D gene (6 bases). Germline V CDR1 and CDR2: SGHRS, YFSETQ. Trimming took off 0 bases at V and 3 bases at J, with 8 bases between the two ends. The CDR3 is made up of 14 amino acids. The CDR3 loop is CASSLGGRTDTQYF. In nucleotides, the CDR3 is TGCGCCAGCAGCTTGGGGGGGCGAACAGATACGCAGTATTTT.

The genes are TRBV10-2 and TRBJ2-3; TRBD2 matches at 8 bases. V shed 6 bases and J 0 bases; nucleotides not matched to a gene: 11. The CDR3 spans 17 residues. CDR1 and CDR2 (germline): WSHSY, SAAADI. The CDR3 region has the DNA TGCGCCAGCAGCGGGGGGGTGTTTCCTGTCAGCACAGATACGCAGTATTTT. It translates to CASSGGVFPVSTDTQYF.

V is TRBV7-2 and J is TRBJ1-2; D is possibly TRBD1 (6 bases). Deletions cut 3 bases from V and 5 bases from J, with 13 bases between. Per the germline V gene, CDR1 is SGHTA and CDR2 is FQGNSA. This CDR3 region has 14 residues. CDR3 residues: CASSFGGRVYGYTF. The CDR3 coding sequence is TGTGCCAGCAGCTTCGGGGGGCGAGTGTATGGCTACACCTTC.

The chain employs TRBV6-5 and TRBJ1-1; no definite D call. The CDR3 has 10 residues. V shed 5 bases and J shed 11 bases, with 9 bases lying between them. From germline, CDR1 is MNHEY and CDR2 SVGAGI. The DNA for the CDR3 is TGTGCCAGCAGTACGGTGTGGGCTTTCTTT. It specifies CASSTVWAFF.

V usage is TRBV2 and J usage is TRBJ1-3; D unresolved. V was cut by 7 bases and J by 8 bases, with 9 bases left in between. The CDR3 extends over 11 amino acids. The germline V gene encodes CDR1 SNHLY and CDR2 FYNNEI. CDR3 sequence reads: CASKEYYTIYF. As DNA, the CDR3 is TGTGCCAGCAAGGAGTATTACACCATATATTTT.

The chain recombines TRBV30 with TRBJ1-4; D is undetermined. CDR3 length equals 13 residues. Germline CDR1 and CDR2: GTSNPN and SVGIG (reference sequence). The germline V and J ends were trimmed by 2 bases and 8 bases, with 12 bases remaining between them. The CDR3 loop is CAWSRVVGEKLFF. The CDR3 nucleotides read TGTGCCTGGAGTAGGGTGGTTGGAGAAAAACTGTTTTTT.

The CDR3 region has the DNA TGTGCCACAACGCAATCATTCTATGGCTACACCTTC. Its protein is CATTQSFYGYTF. The V gene is TRBV19, the J gene TRBJ1-2, with unresolved D. The length of the CDR3 is 12 residues. V was shortened by 10 bases and J by 4 bases, with 13 bases between the two germline ends. Germline-derived CDR1 and CDR2 are LNHDA and SQIVND (reference sequence).

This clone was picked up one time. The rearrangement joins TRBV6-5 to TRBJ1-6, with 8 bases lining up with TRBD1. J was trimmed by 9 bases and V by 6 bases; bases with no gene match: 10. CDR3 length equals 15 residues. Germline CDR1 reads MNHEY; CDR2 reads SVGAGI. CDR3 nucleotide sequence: TGTGCCAGCAGGCAGGGGGCGCGAGAAAGTTCACCCCTCCACTTT. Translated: CASRQGARESSPLHF.

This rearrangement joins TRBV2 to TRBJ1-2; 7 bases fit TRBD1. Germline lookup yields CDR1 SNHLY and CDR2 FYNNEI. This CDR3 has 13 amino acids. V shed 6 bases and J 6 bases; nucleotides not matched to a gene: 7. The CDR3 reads CASRADRVDGYTF. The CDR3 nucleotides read TGTGCCAGCAGAGCAGACAGGGTTGATGGCTACACCTTC.

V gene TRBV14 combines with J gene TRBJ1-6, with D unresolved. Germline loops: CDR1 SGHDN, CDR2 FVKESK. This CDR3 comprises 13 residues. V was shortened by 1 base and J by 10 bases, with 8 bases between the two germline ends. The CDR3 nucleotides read TGTGCCAGCAGCCAAGGCTTAGGATCACCCCTCCACTTT. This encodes CASSQGLGSPLHF. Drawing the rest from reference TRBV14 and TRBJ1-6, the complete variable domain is EAGVTQFPSHSVIEKGQTVTLRCDPISGHDNLYWYRRVMGKEIKFLLHFVKESKQDESGMPNNRFLAERTGGTYSTLKVQPAELEDSGVYFCASSQGLGSPLHFGNGTRLTVT.

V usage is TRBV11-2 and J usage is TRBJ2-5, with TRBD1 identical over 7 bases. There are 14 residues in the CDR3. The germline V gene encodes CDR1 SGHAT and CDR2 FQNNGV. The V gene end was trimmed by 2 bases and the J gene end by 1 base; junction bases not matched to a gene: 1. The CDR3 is CASSLQGVQETQYF. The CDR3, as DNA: TGTGCCAGCAGCTTACAGGGGGTCCAAGAGACCCAGTACTTC.

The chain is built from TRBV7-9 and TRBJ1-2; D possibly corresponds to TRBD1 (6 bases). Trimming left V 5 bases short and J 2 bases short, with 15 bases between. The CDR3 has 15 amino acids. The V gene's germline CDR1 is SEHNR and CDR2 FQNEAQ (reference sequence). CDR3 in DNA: TGTGCCAGCAGCCGTAGCGCACAGGGCAACTATGGCTACACCTTC. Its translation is CASSRSAQGNYGYTF.

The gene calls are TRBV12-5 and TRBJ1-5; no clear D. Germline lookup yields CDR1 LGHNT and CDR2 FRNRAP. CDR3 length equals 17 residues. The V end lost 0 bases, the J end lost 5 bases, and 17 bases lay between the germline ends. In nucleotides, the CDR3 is TGTGCTAGTGGTTTGGTACTGGGTGGAAGGGCATATCAGCCCCAGCATTTT. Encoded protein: CASGLVLGGRAYQPQHF.

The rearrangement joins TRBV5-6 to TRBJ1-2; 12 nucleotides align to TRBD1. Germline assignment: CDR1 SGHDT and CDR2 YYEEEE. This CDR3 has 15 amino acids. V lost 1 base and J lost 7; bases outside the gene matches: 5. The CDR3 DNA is TGTGCCAGCAGCTTGACCGGGACAGGGGGCTCTGGCTACACCTTC. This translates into CASSLTGTGGSGYTF. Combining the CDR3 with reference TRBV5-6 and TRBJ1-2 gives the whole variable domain DAGVTQSPTHLIKTRGQQVTLRCSPKSGHDTVSWYQQALGQGPQFIFQYYEEEERQRGNFPDRFSGHQFPNYSSELNVNALLLGDSALYLCASSLTGTGGSGYTFGSGTRLTVV.

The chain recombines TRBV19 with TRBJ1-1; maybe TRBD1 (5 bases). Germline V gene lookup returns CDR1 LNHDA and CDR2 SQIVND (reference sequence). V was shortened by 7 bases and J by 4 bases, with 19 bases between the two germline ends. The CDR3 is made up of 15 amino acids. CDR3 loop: CASTRDSSGVTEAFF. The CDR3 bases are TGTGCCAGTACGAGGGACTCCTCTGGGGTCACTGAAGCTTTCTTT. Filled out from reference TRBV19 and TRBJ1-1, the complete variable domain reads DGGITQSPKYLFRKEGQNVTLSCEQNLNHDAMYWYRQDPGQGLRLIYYSQIVNDFQKGDIAEGYSVSREKKESFPLTVTSAQKNPTAFYLCASTRDSSGVTEAFFGQGTRLTVV.

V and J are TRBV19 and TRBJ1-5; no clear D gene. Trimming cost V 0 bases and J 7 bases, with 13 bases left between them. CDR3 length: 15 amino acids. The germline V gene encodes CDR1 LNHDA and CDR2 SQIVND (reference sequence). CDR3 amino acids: CASSIDRSGNQPQHF. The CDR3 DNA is TGTGCCAGTAGTATAGATCGATCGGGAAACCAGCCCCAGCATTTT. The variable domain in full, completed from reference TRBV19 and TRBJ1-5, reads DGGITQSPKYLFRKEGQNVTLSCEQNLNHDAMYWYRQDPGQGLRLIYYSQIVNDFQKGDIAEGYSVSREKKESFPLTVTSAQKNPTAFYLCASSIDRSGNQPQHFGDGTRLSIL.

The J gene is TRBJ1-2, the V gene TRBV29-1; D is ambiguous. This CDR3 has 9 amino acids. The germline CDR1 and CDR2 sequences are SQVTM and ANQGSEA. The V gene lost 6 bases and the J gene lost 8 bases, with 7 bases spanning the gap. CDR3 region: CSVAPGYTF. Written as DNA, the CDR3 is TGCAGCGTCGCCCCGGGCTACACCTTC. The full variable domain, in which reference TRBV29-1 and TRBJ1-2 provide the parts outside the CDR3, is SAVISQKPSRDICQRGTSLTIQCQVDSQVTMMFWYRQQPGQSLTLIATANQGSEATYESGFVIDKFPISRPNLTFSTLTVSNMSPEDSSIYLCSVAPGYTFGSGTRLTVV.

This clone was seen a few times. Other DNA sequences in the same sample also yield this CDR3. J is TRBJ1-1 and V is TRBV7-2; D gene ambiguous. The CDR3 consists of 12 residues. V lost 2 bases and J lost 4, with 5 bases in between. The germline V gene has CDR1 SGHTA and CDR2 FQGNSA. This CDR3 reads CASSLWGTEAFF. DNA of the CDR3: TGTGCCAGCAGCTTATGGGGCACTGAAGCTTTCTTT. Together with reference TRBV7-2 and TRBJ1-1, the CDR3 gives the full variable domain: GAGVSQSPSNKVTEKGKDVELRCDPISGHTALYWYRQSLGQGLEFLIYFQGNSAPDKSGLPSDRFSAERTGGSVSTLTIQRTQQEDSAVYLCASSLWGTEAFFGQGTRLTVV.

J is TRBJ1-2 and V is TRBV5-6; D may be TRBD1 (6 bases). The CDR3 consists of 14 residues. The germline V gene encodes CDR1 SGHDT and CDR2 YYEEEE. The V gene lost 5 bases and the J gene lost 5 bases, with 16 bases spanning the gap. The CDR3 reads CASREAGGRYGYTF. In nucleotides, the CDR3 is TGTGCCAGCAGAGAGGCGGGGGGCCGGTATGGCTACACCTTC.

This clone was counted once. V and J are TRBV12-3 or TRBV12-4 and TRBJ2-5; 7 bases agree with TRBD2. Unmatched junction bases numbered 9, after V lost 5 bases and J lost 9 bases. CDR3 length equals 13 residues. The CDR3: CASSLRAREAQYF. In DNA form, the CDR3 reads TGTGCCAGCAGTCTCAGGGCCCGGGAGGCCCAGTACTTC.

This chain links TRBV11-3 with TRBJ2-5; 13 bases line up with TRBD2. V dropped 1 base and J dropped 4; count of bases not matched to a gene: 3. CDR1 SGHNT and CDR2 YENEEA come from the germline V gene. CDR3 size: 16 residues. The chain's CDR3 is CASSLGLAGGPETQYF. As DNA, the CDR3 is TGTGCCAGCAGCTTAGGACTAGCGGGGGGTCCAGAGACCCAGTACTTC. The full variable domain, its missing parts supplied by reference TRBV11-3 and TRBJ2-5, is EAGVVQSPRYKIIEKKQPVAFWCNPISGHNTLYWYLQNLGQGPELLIRYENEEAVDDSQLPKDRFSAERLKGVDSTLKIQPAELGDSAVYLCASSLGLAGGPETQYFGPGTRLLVL.

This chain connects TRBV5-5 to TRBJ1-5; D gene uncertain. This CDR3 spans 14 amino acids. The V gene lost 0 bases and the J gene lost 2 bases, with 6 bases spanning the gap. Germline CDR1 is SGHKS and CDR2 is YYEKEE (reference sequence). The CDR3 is CASSLAGGNQPQHF. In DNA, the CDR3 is TGTGCCAGCAGCTTGGCGGGAGGCAATCAGCCCCAGCATTTT.

The CDR3 sequence: CASSLSLGGGAHEQYF. In DNA form, the CDR3 reads TGTGCCAGCAGCCTTTCCTTGGGCGGGGGGGCTCACGAGCAGTACTTC. This rearrangement joins TRBV3-1 (or the pseudogene TRBV3-2) to TRBJ2-7, with 9 positions matching TRBD2. V lost 4 bases and J lost 5; bases outside the gene matches: 12. This CDR3 comprises 16 residues. Germline CDR1 and CDR2: LGHDT and YNNKEL (reference sequence).